The clone carrying this T cell receptor (beta chain) was detected only once. The antigen is unknown. This sample is drawn from a study of T-cell memory formation after mild COVID-19. As for the study in general: Clustering of TCRs was largely donor specific. Study observations and caveats: Contracting clones from day 15 to 85 had balanced CD4/CD8; later expanders favoured CD4+. Certain responding clones were present in pre-infection memory, suggesting participation of cross-reactive memory.

TCR alpha and TCR beta cDNA libraries carrying sample barcodes and UMIs were produced by 5'RACE using constant-segment primers. TCRdb re-called the 5' RACE reads through MiXCR, storing one row per CDR3 protein. There are about 560,000 distinct CDR3 sequences in the sample; around 16% occur only once, and roughly 8.2% lies in the top ten. The V end was cut by 5 bases, the J end by 7 bases, with 12 bases between. The CDR3 totals 14 residues. The sequenced sample was PBMCs or a T cell subset sorted from them (not recorded which). V is TRBV12-3 or TRBV12-4 and J is TRBJ1-6; D gene ambiguous. This sequence was found in an adult woman who had mild COVID-19 (a few samples of this study predate the infection). Cell type and time point are not known. The CDR3 region has the DNA TGTGCCAGCAGTCGTGACGCACGAAATTCACCCCTCCACTTT. This gives the protein CASSRDARNSPLHF.